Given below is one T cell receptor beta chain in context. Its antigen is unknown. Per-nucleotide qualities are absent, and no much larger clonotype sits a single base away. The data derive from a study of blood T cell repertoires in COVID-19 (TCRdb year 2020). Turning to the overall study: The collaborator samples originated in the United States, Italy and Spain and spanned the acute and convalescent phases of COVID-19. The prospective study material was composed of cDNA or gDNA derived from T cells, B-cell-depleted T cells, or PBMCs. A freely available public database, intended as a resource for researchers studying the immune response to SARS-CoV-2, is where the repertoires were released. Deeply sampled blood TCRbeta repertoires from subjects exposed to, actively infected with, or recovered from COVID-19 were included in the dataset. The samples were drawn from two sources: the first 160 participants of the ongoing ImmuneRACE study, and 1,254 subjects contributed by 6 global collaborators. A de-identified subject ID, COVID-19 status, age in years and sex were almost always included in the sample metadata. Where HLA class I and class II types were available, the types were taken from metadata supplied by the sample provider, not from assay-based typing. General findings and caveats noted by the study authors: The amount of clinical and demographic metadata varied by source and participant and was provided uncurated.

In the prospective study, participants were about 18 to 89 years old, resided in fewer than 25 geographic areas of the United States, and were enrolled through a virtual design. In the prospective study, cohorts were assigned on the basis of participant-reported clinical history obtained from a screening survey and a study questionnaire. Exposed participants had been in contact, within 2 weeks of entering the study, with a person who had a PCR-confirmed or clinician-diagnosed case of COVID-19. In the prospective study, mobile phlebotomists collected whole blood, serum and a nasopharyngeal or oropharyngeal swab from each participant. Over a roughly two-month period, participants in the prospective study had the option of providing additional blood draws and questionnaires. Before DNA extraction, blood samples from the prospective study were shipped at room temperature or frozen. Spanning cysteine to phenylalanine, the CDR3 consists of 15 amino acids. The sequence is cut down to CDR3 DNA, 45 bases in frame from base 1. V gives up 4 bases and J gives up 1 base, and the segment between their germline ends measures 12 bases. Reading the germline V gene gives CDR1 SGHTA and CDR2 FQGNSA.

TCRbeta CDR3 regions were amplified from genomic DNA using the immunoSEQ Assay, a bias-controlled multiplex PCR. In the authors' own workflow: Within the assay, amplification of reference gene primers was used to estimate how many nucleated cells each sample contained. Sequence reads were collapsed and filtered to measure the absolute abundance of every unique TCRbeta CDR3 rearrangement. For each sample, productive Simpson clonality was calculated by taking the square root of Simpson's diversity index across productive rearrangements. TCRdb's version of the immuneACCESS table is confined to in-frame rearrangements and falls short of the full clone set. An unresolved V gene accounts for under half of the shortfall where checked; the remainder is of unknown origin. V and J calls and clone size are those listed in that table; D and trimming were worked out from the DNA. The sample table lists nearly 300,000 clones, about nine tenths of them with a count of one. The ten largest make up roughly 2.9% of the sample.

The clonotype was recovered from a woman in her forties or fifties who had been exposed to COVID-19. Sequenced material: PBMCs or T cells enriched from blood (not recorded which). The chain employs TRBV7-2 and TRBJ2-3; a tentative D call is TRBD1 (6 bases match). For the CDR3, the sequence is CASSSSGQRTDTQYF. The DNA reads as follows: TGTGCCAGCAGCTCCTCAGGACAGCGCACAGATACGCAGTATTTT.